Following are 18 T cell receptor beta chains from one sample sequenced in a study of cytomegalovirus exposure and HLA in healthy donors. PCR used 60 Vbeta primers and 13 Jbeta primers. The data were produced by immunoSEQ multiplex PCR, yet TCRdb's version contains in-frame clones alone and is incomplete. The sample records about 87,000 clones, approximately 74% being singletons. The sequenced material came from PBMCs. Every receptor here comes from a man aged 25-45 years in good health and CMV-seropositive.

The chain joins TRBV15 to TRBJ1-1; the D is unclear. The CDR3 runs 14 residues. Germline V lookup: CDR1 LNHNV, CDR2 YYDKDF (reference sequence). V was cut by 1 base and J by 8 bases, with 14 bases left in between. The CDR3 reads CATSRGKEVGEAFF. For the CDR3, the DNA is TGTGCCACCAGCAGAGGGAAGGAGGTGGGGGAAGCTTTCTTT. The full variable domain, completed using reference TRBV15 and TRBJ1-1, is DAMVIQNPRYQVTQFGKPVTLSCSQTLNHNVMYWYQQKSSQAPKLLFHYYDKDFNNEADTPDNFQSRRPNTSFCFLDIRSPGLGDTAMYLCATSRGKEVGEAFFGQGTRLTVV.

The chain joins TRBV2 to TRBJ2-7; TRBD2 agrees at 15 bases. CDR1 and CDR2 from the germline V gene are SNHLY and FYNNEI. J was trimmed by 5 bases and V by 6 bases; bases with no gene match: 5. The length of the CDR3 is 15 residues. Here the CDR3 DNA reads TGTGCCAGCAGCGTTGGGACTAGCGGGGGGAACGAGCAGTACTTC. Translated, it gives CASSVGTSGGNEQYF.

The rearrangement joins TRBV2 to TRBJ1-5, with a possible D match to TRBD1 (6 bases). The germline V and J ends were trimmed by 4 bases and 7 bases, with 23 bases remaining between them. Germline V CDR1 and CDR2: SNHLY, FYNNEI. This CDR3 has 17 residues. The CDR3 loop is CASSGLREEQGYQPQHF. CDR3 nucleotide sequence: TGTGCCAGCAGTGGACTCCGGGAGGAACAGGGATACCAGCCCCAGCATTTT.

This clone was seen just once. The chain is built from TRBV4-1 and TRBJ2-1; 9 nucleotides line up with TRBD2. J lost 2 bases, V lost 0 bases, and 8 bases had no gene match. From germline, CDR1 is MGHRA and CDR2 YSYEKL. This CDR3 contains 18 residues. The CDR3 here is CASSQEGWPSGAYNEQFF. Here the CDR3 DNA reads TGCGCCAGCAGCCAAGAAGGTTGGCCTAGCGGGGCCTACAATGAGCAGTTCTTC.

The CDR3 region has the DNA TGTGCCAGCAGTTCGACAGGGGGCACAGATACGCAGTATTTT. Protein product: CASSSTGGTDTQYF. V gene TRBV6-6 combines with J gene TRBJ2-3; 8 bases are shared with TRBD1. This CDR3 contains 14 residues. V shed 4 bases, J shed 1 base, and the junction held 1 base outside the gene matches. Per germline, CDR1 MNHNY and CDR2 SVGAGI (reference sequence).

V is TRBV30 and J is TRBJ2-1; D gene ambiguous. Trimming took 0 bases from V and 6 from J, leaving 9 bases between them. This CDR3 has 13 amino acids. The germline V gene encodes CDR1 GTSNPN and CDR2 SVGIG (reference sequence). This chain's CDR3 is CAWSVGSLNEQFF. CDR3 bases: TGTGCCTGGAGTGTGGGCTCCCTCAATGAGCAGTTCTTC.

This clone was recorded once. This chain connects TRBV30 to TRBJ1-2; D not resolved. The CDR3 contains 10 residues. V was pared by 3 bases and J by 7 bases, with 6 bases between. Germline-derived CDR1 and CDR2 are GTSNPN and SVGIG (reference sequence). CDR3 protein: CAWRSGGYTF. The CDR3 bases are TGTGCCTGGAGGTCGGGTGGCTACACCTTC.

J is TRBJ2-3 and V is TRBV14, with D possibly matching TRBD1 (6 bases). The germline V and J ends were trimmed by 8 bases and 0 bases, with 12 bases remaining between them. Germline V gene sequence: CDR1 SGHDN, CDR2 FVKESK. This CDR3 spans 14 amino acids. The CDR3 reads CASSWTVSTDTQYF. The DNA of the CDR3 is TGTGCCAGCTCCTGGACAGTAAGCACAGATACGCAGTATTTT.

V usage is TRBV19 and J usage is TRBJ1-5; TRBD1 agrees at 7 bases. The germline V gene encodes CDR1 LNHDA and CDR2 SQIVND (reference sequence). This CDR3 is 13 amino acids long. After removal of 10 bases from V and 5 bases from J, the junction contained 8 bases not matched to a gene. CDR3 sequence reads: CATLNRGDQPQHF. The CDR3 DNA sequence: TGTGCCACCCTAAACAGGGGAGATCAGCCCCAGCATTTT.

This clone showed up just once. This chain joins TRBV29-1 and TRBJ2-3, with 15 bases that match TRBD2. Germline CDR1 is SQVTM and CDR2 is ANQGSEA. With 1 base clipped from V and 0 bases from J, the junction kept 8 bases outside the gene matches. The CDR3 spans 19 residues. CDR3 amino acids: CSVEGAGLAGGQSTDTQYF. The CDR3 nucleotides are TGCAGCGTTGAAGGAGCCGGACTAGCGGGAGGGCAGAGCACAGATACGCAGTATTTT.

In this sample, this clone turned up a few times. This chain links TRBV30 with TRBJ2-7; D gene uncertain. CDR1 is GTSNPN and CDR2 is SVGIG in the germline V gene (reference sequence). The CDR3 loop spans 12 amino acids. V dropped 1 base and J dropped 4 bases, with 8 bases sitting between them. CDR3 nucleotide sequence: TGTGCCTGGAGTGCCAGGCGTTACGAGCAGTACTTC. Its translation: CAWSARRYEQYF. Looking up the rest from reference TRBV30 and TRBJ2-7 gives the full variable domain: SQTIHQWPATLVQPVGSPLSLECTVEGTSNPNLYWYRQAAGRGLQLLFYSVGIGQISSEVPQNLSASRPQDRQFILSSKKLLLSDSGFYLCAWSARRYEQYFGPGTRLTVT.

The chain links TRBV7-2 to TRBJ2-7; 8 bases align to TRBD1. After removal of 5 bases from V and 0 bases from J, the junction contained 6 bases not matched to a gene. This CDR3 comprises 15 residues. Per germline, CDR1 SGHTA and CDR2 FQGNSA. The CDR3 is CASSTTGGSSYEQYF. The CDR3, as DNA: TGTGCCAGCAGCACCACAGGGGGGAGCTCCTACGAGCAGTACTTC.

For this clone: Mismatch with germline at one junction end may stem from a read error. The rearrangement uses TRBV30 and TRBJ1-2, with TRBD1 matching 8 bases. CDR1 and CDR2 from the germline V gene are GTSNPN and SVGIG (reference sequence). This CDR3 comprises 13 residues. The CDR3 sequence is CAWIPGTGYGYPF. The CDR3 DNA sequence: TGTGCCTGGATTCCCGGGACAGGCTATGGCTACCCCTTC.

V and J are TRBV5-5 and TRBJ1-5, with 7 bases aligning to TRBD1. V was clipped by 0 bases and J by 7 bases; unmatched bases: 4. Per the germline V gene, CDR1 is SGHKS and CDR2 is YYEKEE (reference sequence). The CDR3 is made up of 14 amino acids. The CDR3 reads CASSLGQGQQPQHF. Here the CDR3 DNA reads TGTGCCAGCAGCTTGGGACAGGGTCAACAGCCCCAGCATTTT. Supplemented by reference TRBV5-5 and TRBJ1-5, the full variable domain reads DAGVTQSPTHLIKTRGQQVTLRCSPISGHKSVSWYQQVLGQGPQFIFQYYEKEERGRGNFPDRFSARQFPNYSSELNVNALLLGDSALYLCASSLGQGQQPQHFGDGTRLSIL.

V gene TRBV7-2 combines with J gene TRBJ2-1; 8 positions match TRBD1. Looked up from germline, CDR1 is SGHTA and CDR2 is FQGNSA. This CDR3 has 14 residues. Losses at the gene ends were 5 bases for V and 5 bases for J; bases not matched to a gene: 5. As DNA, the CDR3 is TGTGCCAGCAGCCCACAGGGGGATGACAATGAGCAGTTCTTC. It codes for CASSPQGDDNEQFF.

This clone has a handful of counts. V is TRBV4-1 and J is TRBJ1-2; D is unresolved. From germline, CDR1 is MGHRA and CDR2 YSYEKL. V lost 0 bases and J 2 bases, leaving 13 bases between the germline ends. The CDR3 is 16 amino acids. The CDR3 sequence is CASSQEISGWNYGYTF. The CDR3 coding sequence is TGCGCCAGCAGCCAAGAAATCTCGGGATGGAACTATGGCTACACCTTC.

CDR3 nucleotides: TGTGCCAGCAGCTTAGGGGGCGGGAGGGCTAACGAGCAGTACTTC. This gives the protein CASSLGGGRANEQYF. The V and J genes are TRBV7-2 and TRBJ2-7, with TRBD2 identical over 9 bases. The CDR3 is made up of 15 amino acids. CDR1 and CDR2 (germline): SGHTA, FQGNSA. V lost 1 base, J lost 5 bases, and 6 bases stayed unmatched.

This clone was recorded once. The rearrangement links TRBV9 to TRBJ2-1, with 8 bases matching TRBD2. Germline V gene data show CDR1 as SGDLS and CDR2 as YYNGEE. J was trimmed by 5 bases and V by 0 bases; bases with no gene match: 4. The CDR3 loop spans 15 amino acids. DNA for the CDR3: TGTGCCAGCAGCGTAGAAGCGGGAGTGAACAATGAGCAGTTCTTC. It specifies CASSVEAGVNNEQFF.